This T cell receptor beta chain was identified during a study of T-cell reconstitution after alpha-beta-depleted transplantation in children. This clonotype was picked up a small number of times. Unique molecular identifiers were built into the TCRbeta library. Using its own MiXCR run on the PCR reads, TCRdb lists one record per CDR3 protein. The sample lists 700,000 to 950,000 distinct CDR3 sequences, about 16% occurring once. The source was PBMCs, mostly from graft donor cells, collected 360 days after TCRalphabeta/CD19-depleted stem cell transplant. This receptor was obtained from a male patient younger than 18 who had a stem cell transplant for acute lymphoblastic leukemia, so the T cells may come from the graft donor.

The CDR3, as DNA: TGTGCCAGCAGTTACTCGAGGCGGGAGCAGTACTTC. Translated, it gives CASSYSRREQYF. This chain joins TRBV6-2 or TRBV6-3 and TRBJ2-7, with unresolved D. CDR1 is MNHEY and CDR2 is SVGEGT in the germline V gene. This CDR3 region has 12 residues. Between the trimmed V and J ends, which lost 0 bases and 7 bases, there was a span of 7 bases.